The 15 T cell receptor beta chains below come from one sample, sequenced in a study of blood T cell repertoires in COVID-19. The protocol was immunoSEQ multiplex PCR, while the TCRdb copy is restricted to in-frame clones and leaves out a portion. The data contain 40,000 or so clones, more than 65% of them singletons. Sequencing was done on a sample of peripheral blood. The receptors were gathered from a man aged 80 or over with acute or convalescent COVID-19.

V and J are TRBV5-1 and TRBJ2-7, with D possibly being TRBD2 (5 bases). This CDR3 spans 13 amino acids. Germline loops: CDR1 SGHRS, CDR2 YFSETQ. Trimming stripped 1 base from V and 5 bases from J, with 10 bases between. The CDR3 region is CASSLPIGDEQYF. CDR3 bases: TGCGCCAGCAGCTTGCCCATCGGGGACGAGCAGTACTTC.

J is TRBJ2-2 and V is TRBV5-6; 10 bases map to TRBD2. The CDR3 is 17 residues long. V was pared by 1 base and J by 7 bases, with 10 bases of the junction left unmatched. Germline CDR1 SGHDT, CDR2 YYEEEE. The CDR3 nucleotides are TGTGCCAGCAGCTTGCCTAGCGGGGGCCCCCTCGGCGGGGAGCTGTTTTTT. Protein sequence: CASSLPSGGPLGGELFF.

This clone was picked up a small number of times. This chain links TRBV28 with TRBJ1-2; tentatively, D is TRBD1 (6 bases). V lost 8 bases, J lost 2 bases, and 15 bases lay in between. The CDR3 consists of 14 residues. Looked up from germline, CDR1 is MDHEN and CDR2 is SYDVKM. The CDR3 DNA is TGTGCCAGCCGAGAGGCGGGGGCCAACTATGGCTACACCTTC. Its translation is CASREAGANYGYTF.

This chain links TRBV5-1 with TRBJ1-5; TRBD1 is a possible D gene (5 bases). The CDR3 length is 14 residues. Germline assignment: CDR1 SGHRS and CDR2 YFSETQ. V lost 4 bases and J lost 1, with 9 bases in between. This CDR3 is CASSPGGSNQPQHF. CDR3 DNA: TGCGCCAGCAGCCCCGGGGGAAGCAATCAGCCCCAGCATTTT.

The chain uses TRBV4-1 and TRBJ2-1, with 9 nucleotides matching TRBD1. V dropped 6 bases and J dropped 8; count of bases not matched to a gene: 11. The CDR3 covers 15 residues. Germline V CDR1 and CDR2: MGHRA, YSYEKL. The CDR3, as DNA: TGCGCCAGCAGTCTTACAGGGGGCCTGGGAGATGAGCAGTTCTTC. Translated: CASSLTGGLGDEQFF.

The rearrangement links TRBV28 to TRBJ2-7; TRBD1 might be the D (5 bases). This CDR3 contains 11 residues. CDR1 is MDHEN and CDR2 is SYDVKM in the germline V gene. V was cut by 8 bases and J by 10 bases, with 15 bases left in between. The CDR3: CASGPIRVQYF. For the CDR3, the DNA is TGTGCCAGCGGCCCCATCAGGGTCCAGTACTTC.

The rearrangement links TRBV6-5 to TRBJ1-5, with a weak D call TRBD1 (6 bases). The V gene's germline CDR1 is MNHEY and CDR2 SVGAGI. The V and J ends lost 5 bases and 5 bases respectively, with 7 bases between them. The CDR3 has 12 amino acids. The CDR3 protein is CASSNRDQPQHF. CDR3 nucleotide sequence: TGTGCCAGCAGTAACAGGGATCAGCCCCAGCATTTT.

This clone was picked up a small number of times. Different DNA sequences within this sample yield the same CDR3. The CDR3 bases are TGTGCCAGCAGCTTACTAGCGGGCGGGGAGACCCAGTACTTC. Amino acids: CASSLLAGGETQYF. The chain recombines TRBV5-4 with TRBJ2-5, with 9 bases identical to TRBD2. V lost 2 bases and J lost 5; bases outside the gene matches: 4. CDR3 length equals 14 residues. Germline loops: CDR1 SGHNT, CDR2 YYREEE (reference sequence).

This clone was detected once. V is TRBV18 and J is TRBJ2-4; TRBD2 aligns across 12 bases. Germline CDR1 KGHSH, CDR2 LQKENI. CDR3 length: 17 residues. The V and J ends lost 0 bases and 0 bases, in that order; junction bases with no gene match: 0. Here the CDR3 reads CASSPPGLAGAKNIQYF. For the CDR3, the DNA is TGTGCCAGCTCACCACCGGGACTAGCGGGAGCCAAAAACATTCAGTACTTC.

The genes are TRBV18 and TRBJ2-7; tentative D call: TRBD1 (5 bases). Germline V lookup: CDR1 KGHSH, CDR2 LQKENI. The CDR3 runs 16 residues. With 6 bases removed from V and 7 bases from J, the gap between germline ends came to 25 bases. The CDR3 DNA sequence: TGTGCCAGCTCCCCATTTACCTCAGGGCCCTCGGGTGAGCAGTACTTC. Residues: CASSPFTSGPSGEQYF.

V and J are TRBV2 and TRBJ1-3; TRBD1 is a possible D gene (6 bases). V was pared by 5 bases and J by 4 bases, with 12 bases between. CDR1 and CDR2 from the germline V gene are SNHLY and FYNNEI. The CDR3 sequence is 14 residues long. This chain's CDR3 is CASSPAGGGNTIYF. DNA for the CDR3: TGTGCCAGCAGTCCGGCGGGGGGCGGAAACACCATATATTTT.

The CDR3 coding sequence is TGTGCCACCAGTGATCCTAGCGGGAGCACAGATACGCAGTATTTT. Its protein product is CATSDPSGSTDTQYF. The rearrangement links TRBV24-1 to TRBJ2-3; 8 nucleotides agree with TRBD2. V lost 3 bases, J lost 0 bases, and 1 base stayed unmatched. CDR1 and CDR2 from the germline V gene are KGHDR and SFDVKD. The CDR3 has 15 amino acids.

This clone was seen more than once but under ten times. The same CDR3 arises from other DNA sequences in this sample as well. The chain employs TRBV28 and TRBJ1-6, with no clear D. The V gene lost 2 bases and the J gene lost 7 bases, with 9 bases spanning the gap. Per the germline V gene, CDR1 is MDHEN and CDR2 is SYDVKM. CDR3 length equals 14 residues. CDR3 in amino acids: CASSLQDSNSPLHF. The CDR3 coding sequence is TGTGCCAGCAGTTTACAGGATTCCAATTCACCCCTCCACTTT.

The chain has TRBV27 and TRBJ2-1, with 10 bases aligning to TRBD2. The CDR3 sequence is 12 residues long. Germline V gene lookup returns CDR1 MNHEY and CDR2 SMNVEV (reference sequence). Trimming at V came to 7 bases and at J to 15 bases, leaving 9 bases not matched to a gene. CDR3 amino acids: CASIPLASGRFF. The CDR3 DNA follows: TGTGCCAGCATCCCCCTAGCTAGCGGGAGGTTCTTC.

A note on this clone: Other DNA sequences in the same sample also yield this CDR3. This rearrangement joins TRBV3-1 (or the pseudogene TRBV3-2) to TRBJ1-5; TRBD1 might be the D (5 bases). The CDR3 totals 13 residues. Deletions cut 4 bases from V and 4 bases from J, with 8 bases between. Germline-derived CDR1 and CDR2 are LGHDT and YNNKEL (reference sequence). CDR3 in DNA: TGTGCCAGCAGCCGGGGGGATAATCAGCCCCAGCATTTT. Amino acid sequence: CASSRGDNQPQHF.